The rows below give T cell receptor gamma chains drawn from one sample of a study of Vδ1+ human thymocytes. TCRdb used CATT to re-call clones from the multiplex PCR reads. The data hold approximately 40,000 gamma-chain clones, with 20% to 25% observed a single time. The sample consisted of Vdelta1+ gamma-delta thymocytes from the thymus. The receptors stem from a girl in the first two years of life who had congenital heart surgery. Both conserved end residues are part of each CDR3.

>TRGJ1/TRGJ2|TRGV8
CATWDSPKPYYKKLF
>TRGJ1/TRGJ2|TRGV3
CATWDTQGNYYKKLF
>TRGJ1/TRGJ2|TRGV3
CATWDGPLMVKKLF
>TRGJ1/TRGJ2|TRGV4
CATWDGCYKKLF
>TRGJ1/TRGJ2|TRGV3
CATWDRPKYKKLF
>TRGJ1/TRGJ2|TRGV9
CALWEVQPPKKLF
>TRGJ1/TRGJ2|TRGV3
CATWDRDKKLF
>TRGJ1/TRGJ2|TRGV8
CATWDSNYKKLF
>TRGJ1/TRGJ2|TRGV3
CATWDRPLYYKKLF
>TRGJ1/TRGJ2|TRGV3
CATWDGSNLCKKLF
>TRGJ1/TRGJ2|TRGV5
CATWDRWDYKKLF
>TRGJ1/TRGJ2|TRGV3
CATWDSRRYYKKLF
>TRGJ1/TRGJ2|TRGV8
CATWARRKLF
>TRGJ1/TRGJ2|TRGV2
CAAWDGPRCYKKLF
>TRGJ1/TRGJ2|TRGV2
CATWDGPYHYKKLF
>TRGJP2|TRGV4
CATWDGSKGYSSDWIKTF
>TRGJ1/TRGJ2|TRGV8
CATWEPPWGYKKLF
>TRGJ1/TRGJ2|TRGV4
CATWDGGLNYYKKLF
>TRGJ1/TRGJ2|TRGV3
CATWDKAGFYYKKLF
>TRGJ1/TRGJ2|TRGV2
CATWGPTNYYKKLF
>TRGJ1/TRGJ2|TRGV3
CATWLGGARKLF
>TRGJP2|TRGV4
CATWETRGDWIKTF
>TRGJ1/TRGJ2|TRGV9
CALWDEIARDYKKLF
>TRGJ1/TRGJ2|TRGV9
CALWEVGPGLWNYYKKLF
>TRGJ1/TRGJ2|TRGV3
CATWDIRPYYKKLF
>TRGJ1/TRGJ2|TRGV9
CALWEVHEFYYKKLF
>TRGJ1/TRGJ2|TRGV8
CARIGSDKKLF
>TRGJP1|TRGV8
CATWGTTGWFKIF
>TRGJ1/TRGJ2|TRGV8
CATWDDRNYYKKLF
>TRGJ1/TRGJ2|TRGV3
CATWDSKYKKLF
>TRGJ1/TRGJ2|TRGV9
CALWEVREVIRKLF
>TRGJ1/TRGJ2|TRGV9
CALWEASHKKLF
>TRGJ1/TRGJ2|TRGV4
CATWDEPIHYKKLF
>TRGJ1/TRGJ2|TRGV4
CATWATPYYKKLF
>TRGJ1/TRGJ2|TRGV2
CATWDGLYKKLF